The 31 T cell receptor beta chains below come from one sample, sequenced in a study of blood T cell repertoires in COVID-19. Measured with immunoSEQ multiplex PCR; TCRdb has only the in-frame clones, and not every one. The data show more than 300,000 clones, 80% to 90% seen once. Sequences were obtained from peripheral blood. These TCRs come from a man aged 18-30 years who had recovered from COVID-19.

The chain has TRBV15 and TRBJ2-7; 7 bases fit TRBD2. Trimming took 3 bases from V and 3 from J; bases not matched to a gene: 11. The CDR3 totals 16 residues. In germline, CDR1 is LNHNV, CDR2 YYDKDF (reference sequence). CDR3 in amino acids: CATSRKRLADFYEQYF. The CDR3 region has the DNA TGTGCCACCAGCAGGAAAAGACTAGCTGACTTCTACGAGCAGTACTTC.

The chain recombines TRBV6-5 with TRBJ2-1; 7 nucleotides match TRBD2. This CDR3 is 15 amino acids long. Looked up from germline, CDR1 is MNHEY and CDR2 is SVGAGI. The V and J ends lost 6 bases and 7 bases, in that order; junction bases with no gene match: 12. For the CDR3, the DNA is TGTGCCAGCAGCCTCAGGACTAGGGATTTGAATGAGCAGTTCTTC. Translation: CASSLRTRDLNEQFF.

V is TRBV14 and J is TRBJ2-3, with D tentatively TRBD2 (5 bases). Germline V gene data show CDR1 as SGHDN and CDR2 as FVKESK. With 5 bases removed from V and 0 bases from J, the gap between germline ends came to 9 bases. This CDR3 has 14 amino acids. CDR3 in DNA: TGTGCCAGCAGCGGACTTTCTAGCACAGATACGCAGTATTTT. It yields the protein CASSGLSSTDTQYF.

This CDR3 is CASSEVAGLVGGEQFF. The CDR3 DNA follows: TGTGCCAGCAGTGAAGTAGCGGGACTAGTAGGGGGTGAGCAGTTCTTC. This sequence joins TRBV6-1 and TRBJ2-1, with 8 bases fitting TRBD2. The CDR3 is made up of 16 amino acids. Germline V lookup: CDR1 MNHNS, CDR2 SASEGT. V lost 1 base, J lost 9 bases, and 11 bases stayed unmatched.

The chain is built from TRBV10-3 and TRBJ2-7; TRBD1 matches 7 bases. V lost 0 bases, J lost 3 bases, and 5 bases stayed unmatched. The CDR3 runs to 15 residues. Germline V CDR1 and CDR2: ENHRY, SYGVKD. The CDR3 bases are TGTGCCATCAGTGAGTCGGTAGGGGGCGGCTACGAGCAGTACTTC. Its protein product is CAISESVGGGYEQYF.

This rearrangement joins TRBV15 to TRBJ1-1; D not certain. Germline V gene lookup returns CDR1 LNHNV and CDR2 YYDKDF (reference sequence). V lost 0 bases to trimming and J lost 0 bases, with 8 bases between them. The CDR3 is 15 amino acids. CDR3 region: CATSRDIEVNTEAFF. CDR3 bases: TGTGCCACCAGCAGAGATATCGAGGTGAACACTGAAGCTTTCTTT. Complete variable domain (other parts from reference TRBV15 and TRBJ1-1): DAMVIQNPRYQVTQFGKPVTLSCSQTLNHNVMYWYQQKSSQAPKLLFHYYDKDFNNEADTPDNFQSRRPNTSFCFLDIRSPGLGDTAMYLCATSRDIEVNTEAFFGQGTRLTVV.

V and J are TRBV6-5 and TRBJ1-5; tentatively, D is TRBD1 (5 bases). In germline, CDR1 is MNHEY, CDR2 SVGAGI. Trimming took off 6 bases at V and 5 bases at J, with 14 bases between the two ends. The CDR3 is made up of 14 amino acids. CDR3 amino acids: CASSPGGEYQPQHF. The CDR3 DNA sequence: TGTGCCAGCAGCCCCGGGGGGGAGTATCAGCCCCAGCATTTT.

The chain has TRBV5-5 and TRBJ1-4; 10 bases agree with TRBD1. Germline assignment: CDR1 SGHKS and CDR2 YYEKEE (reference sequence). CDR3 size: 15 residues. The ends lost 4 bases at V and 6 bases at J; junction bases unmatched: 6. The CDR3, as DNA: TGTGCCAGCAGCCAGAAGGGACAGGGGTATGAAAAACTGTTTTTT. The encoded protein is CASSQKGQGYEKLFF.

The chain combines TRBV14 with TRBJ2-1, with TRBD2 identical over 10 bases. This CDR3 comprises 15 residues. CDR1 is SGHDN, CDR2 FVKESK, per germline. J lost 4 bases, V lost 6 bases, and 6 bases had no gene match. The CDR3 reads CASRRGTSAYNEQFF. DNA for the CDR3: TGTGCCAGCAGAAGAGGGACTAGCGCGTACAATGAGCAGTTCTTC.

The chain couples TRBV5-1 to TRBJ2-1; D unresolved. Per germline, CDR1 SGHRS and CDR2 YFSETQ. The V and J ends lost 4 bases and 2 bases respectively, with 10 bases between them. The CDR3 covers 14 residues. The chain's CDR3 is CASSVLSTYNEQFF. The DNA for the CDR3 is TGCGCCAGCAGCGTCCTGAGTACCTACAATGAGCAGTTCTTC.

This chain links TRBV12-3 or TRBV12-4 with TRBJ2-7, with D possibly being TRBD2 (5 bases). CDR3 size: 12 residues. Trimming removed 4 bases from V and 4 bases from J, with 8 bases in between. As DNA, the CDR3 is TGTGCCAGCAGTTCCGGGATTTACGAGCAGTACTTC. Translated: CASSSGIYEQYF.

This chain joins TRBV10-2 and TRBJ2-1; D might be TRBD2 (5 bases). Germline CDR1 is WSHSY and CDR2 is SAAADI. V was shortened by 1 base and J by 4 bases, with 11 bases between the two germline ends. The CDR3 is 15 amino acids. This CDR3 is CASSEFTGSYNEQFF. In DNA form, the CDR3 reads TGCGCCAGCAGTGAGTTTACGGGATCGTACAATGAGCAGTTCTTC.

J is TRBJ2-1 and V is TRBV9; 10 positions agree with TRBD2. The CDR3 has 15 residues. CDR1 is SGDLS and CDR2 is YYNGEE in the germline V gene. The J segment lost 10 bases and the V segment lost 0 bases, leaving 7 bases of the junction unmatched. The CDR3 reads CASSVGLAGEKEQFF. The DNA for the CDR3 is TGTGCCAGCAGCGTAGGTCTAGCGGGAGAAAAGGAGCAGTTCTTC.

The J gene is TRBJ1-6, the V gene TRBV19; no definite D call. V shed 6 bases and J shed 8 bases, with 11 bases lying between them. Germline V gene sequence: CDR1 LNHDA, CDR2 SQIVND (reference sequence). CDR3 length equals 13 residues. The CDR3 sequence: CASRDWRDSPLHF. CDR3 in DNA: TGTGCCAGTAGGGACTGGAGAGATTCACCCCTCCACTTT.

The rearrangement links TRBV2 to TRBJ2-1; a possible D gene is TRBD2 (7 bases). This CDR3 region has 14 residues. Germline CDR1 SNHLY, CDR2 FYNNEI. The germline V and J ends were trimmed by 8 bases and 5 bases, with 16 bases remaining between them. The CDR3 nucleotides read TGTGCCAGCGATGAGGGGGGGCGCCACAATGAGCAGTTCTTC. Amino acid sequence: CASDEGGRHNEQFF.

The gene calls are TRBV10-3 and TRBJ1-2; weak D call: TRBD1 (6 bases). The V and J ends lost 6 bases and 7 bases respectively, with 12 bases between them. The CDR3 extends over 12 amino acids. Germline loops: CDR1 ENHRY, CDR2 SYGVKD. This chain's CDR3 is CAIRNREGGYTF. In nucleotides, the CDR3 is TGTGCCATCAGGAACAGGGAAGGTGGCTACACCTTC.

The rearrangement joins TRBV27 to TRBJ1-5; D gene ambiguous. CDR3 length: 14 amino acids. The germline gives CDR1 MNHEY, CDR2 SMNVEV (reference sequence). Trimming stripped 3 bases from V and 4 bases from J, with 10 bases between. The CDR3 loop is CASSFWGANQPQHF. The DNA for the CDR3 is TGTGCCAGCAGTTTTTGGGGAGCTAATCAGCCCCAGCATTTT.

CDR3 sequence (DNA): TGTGCCAGCAGCCCCGGGGGACAGCCCAACTATGGCTACACCTTC. Translation: CASSPGGQPNYGYTF. V and J are TRBV7-9 and TRBJ1-2; 7 nucleotides agree with TRBD1. The CDR3 has 15 amino acids. CDR1 and CDR2 (germline): SEHNR, FQNEAQ (reference sequence). V lost 5 bases and J lost 2; bases outside the gene matches: 8.

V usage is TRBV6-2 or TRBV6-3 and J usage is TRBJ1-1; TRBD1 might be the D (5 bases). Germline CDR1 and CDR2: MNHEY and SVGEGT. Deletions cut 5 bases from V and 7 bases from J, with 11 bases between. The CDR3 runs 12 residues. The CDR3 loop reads CASSPGTIEAFF. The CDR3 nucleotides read TGTGCCAGCAGTCCCGGGACTATTGAAGCTTTCTTT.

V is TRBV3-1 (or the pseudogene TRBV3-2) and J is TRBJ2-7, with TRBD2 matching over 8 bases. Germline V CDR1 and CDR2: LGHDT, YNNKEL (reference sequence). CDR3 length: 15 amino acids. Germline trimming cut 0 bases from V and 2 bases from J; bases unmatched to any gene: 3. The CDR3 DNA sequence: TGTGCCAGCAGCCAAGATTGGCGGGGGGCCTACGAGCAGTACTTC. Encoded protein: CASSQDWRGAYEQYF.

CDR3 residues: CASSLLGGSNSPLHF. The CDR3 DNA reads as TGTGCCAGCAGTCTACTCGGTGGGAGTAATTCACCCCTCCACTTT. This chain links TRBV27 with TRBJ1-6; D not resolved. Germline V lookup: CDR1 MNHEY, CDR2 SMNVEV (reference sequence). Trimming pared 5 bases from V and 6 bases from J, leaving 14 bases between. The CDR3 loop spans 15 amino acids.

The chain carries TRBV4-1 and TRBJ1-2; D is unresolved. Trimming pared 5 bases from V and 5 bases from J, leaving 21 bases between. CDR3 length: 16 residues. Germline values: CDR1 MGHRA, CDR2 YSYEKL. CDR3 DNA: TGCGCCAGCAGCACCGGTAGAGATTCTGAACCTTATGGCTACACCTTC. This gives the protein CASSTGRDSEPYGYTF.

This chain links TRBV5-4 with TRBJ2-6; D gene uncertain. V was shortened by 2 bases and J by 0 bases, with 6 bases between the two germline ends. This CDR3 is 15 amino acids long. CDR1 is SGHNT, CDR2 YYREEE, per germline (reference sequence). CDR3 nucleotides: TGTGCCAGCAGCTTTTCGGGCTCTGGGGCCAACGTCCTGACTTTC. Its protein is CASSFSGSGANVLTF.

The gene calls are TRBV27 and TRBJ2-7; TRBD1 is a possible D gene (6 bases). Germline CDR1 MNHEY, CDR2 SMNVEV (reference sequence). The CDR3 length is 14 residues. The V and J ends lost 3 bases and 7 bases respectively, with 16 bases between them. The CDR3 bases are TGTGCCAGCAGTTTTAGTGACAGGCGTCGAGAGCAGTACTTC. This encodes CASSFSDRRREQYF.

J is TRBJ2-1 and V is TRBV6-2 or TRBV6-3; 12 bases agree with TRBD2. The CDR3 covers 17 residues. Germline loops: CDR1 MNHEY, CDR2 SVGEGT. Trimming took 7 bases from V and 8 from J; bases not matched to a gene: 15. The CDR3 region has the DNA TGTGCCAGCACCCCGGGGCTAGCGGGGGGGCTTACGGATGAGCAGTTCTTC. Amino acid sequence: CASTPGLAGGLTDEQFF.

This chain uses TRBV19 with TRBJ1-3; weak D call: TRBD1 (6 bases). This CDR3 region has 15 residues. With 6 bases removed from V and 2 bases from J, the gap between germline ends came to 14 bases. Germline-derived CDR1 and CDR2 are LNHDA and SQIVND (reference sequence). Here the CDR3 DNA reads TGTGCCAGTAGCCACCCACAGGGAACTGGAAACACCATATATTTT. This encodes CASSHPQGTGNTIYF.

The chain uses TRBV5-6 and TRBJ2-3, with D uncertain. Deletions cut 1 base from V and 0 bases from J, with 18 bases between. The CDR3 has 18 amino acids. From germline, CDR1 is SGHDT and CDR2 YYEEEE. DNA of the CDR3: TGTGCCAGCAGCTTGAACTTCTGGGCCCTCTCTAGCACAGATACGCAGTATTTT. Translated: CASSLNFWALSSTDTQYF.

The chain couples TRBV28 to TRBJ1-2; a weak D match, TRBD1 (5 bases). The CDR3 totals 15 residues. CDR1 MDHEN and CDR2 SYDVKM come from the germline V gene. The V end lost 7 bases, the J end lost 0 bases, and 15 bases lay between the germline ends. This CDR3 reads CASIPQGPANYGYTF. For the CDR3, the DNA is TGTGCCAGCATCCCTCAGGGCCCCGCTAACTATGGCTACACCTTC.

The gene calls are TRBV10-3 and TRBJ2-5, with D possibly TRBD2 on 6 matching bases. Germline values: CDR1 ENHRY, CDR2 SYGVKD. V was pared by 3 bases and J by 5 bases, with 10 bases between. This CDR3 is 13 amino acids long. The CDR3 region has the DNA TGTGCCATCAGTGATTTTGGGAGGGAGACCCAGTACTTC. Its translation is CAISDFGRETQYF.

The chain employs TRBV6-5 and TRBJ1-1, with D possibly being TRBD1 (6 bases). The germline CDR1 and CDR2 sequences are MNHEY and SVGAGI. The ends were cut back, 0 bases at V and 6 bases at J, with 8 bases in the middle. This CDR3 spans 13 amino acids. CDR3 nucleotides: TGTGCCAGCAGTTACTCGAAGGGGGCTGAAGCTTTCTTT. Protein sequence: CASSYSKGAEAFF.

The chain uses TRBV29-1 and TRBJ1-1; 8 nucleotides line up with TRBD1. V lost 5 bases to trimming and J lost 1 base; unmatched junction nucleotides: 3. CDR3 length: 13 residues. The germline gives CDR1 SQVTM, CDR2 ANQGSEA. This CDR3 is CSVSGQGNTEAFF. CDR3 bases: TGCAGCGTTTCCGGACAGGGGAACACTGAAGCTTTCTTT.